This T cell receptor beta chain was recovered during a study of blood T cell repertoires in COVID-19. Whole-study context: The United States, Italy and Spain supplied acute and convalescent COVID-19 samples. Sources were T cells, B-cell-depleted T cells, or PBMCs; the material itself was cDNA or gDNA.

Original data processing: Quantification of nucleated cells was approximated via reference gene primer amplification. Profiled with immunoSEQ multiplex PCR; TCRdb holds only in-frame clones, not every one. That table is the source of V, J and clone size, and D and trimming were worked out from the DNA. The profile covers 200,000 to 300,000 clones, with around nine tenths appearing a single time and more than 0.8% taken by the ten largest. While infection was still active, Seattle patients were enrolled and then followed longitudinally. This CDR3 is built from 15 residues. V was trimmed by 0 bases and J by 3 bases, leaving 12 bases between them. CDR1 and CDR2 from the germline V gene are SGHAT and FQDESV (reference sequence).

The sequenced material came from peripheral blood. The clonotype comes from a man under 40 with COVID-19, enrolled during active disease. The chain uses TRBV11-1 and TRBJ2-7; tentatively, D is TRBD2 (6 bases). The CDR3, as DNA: TGTGCCAGCAGCTTAGCAGCCGGGGGTCGCTACGAGCAGTACTTC. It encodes CASSLAAGGRYEQYF.